These T cell receptor beta chains were read from a single sample in a study of patients and donors after allogeneic stem cell transplantation. A single record per CDR3 protein comes from TCRdb applying MiXCR to the RT-PCR reads. The sample lists about 87,000 distinct CDR3 sequences, 4.5% to 5% occurring once. The source material was blood, either unsorted or a sorted T cell fraction (not recorded which). The receptors originated from a human donor who was either an allogeneic HSCT recipient or a stem cell or donor lymphocyte infusion donor (not recorded which). It is not recorded whose cells these are; they may come from a transplant donor. The CDR3 runs from the conserved cysteine through the conserved F or W. D genes are given only for firm matches. A clone size is listed for some rows: how often the clone was seen (once, few, many), or a class if it is expanded.

j_call,d_call,clone_size,v_call,cdr3_aa,cdr3_nt
TRBJ2-7,NA,NA,TRBV28,CASSAGGSYEQYF,TGTGCCAGCAGTGCAGGGGGGTCCTACGAGCAGTACTTC
TRBJ1-3,NA,many,TRBV27,CASDAISGNTIYF,TGTGCCAGCGACGCTATCTCTGGAAACACCATATATTTT
TRBJ2-5,NA,few,TRBV7-9,CASSLGSWQGETQYF,TGTGCCAGCAGCTTAGGCAGTTGGCAGGGTGAGACCCAGTACTTC
TRBJ1-1,TRBD1,few,TRBV20-1,CSARAETGGTEAFF,TGCAGTGCTAGAGCCGAGACAGGGGGGACTGAAGCTTTCTTT
TRBJ1-1,NA,NA,TRBV30,CAWSVTRQTAFF,TGTGCCTGGAGTGTAACAAGGCAGACGGCTTTCTTT
TRBJ2-2,TRBD2,many,TRBV7-3,CASSSNGGTGELFF,TGTGCCAGCAGCTCAAACGGGGGGACCGGGGAGCTGTTTTTT
TRBJ1-3,TRBD1,NA,TRBV2,CASKDRGFGNTIYF,TGTGCCAGCAAGGACAGGGGTTTTGGAAACACCATATATTTT
TRBJ2-7,NA,medium-sized,TRBV2,CASRTNAYEQYF,TGTGCCAGCAGGACGAATGCCTACGAGCAGTACTTC
TRBJ1-6,TRBD1,NA,TRBV27,CASGGAGGVVNSPLHF,TGTGCCAGCGGGGGAGCAGGGGGAGTAGTAAATTCACCCCTCCACTTT
TRBJ2-7,NA,NA,TRBV7-9,CDSSQDGLTYEQYF,TGTGACAGCAGCCAGGACGGGTTAACCTACGAGCAGTACTTC
TRBJ1-1,NA,many,TRBV7-9,CASSLVGGAENTEAFF,TGTGCCAGCAGCTTAGTAGGAGGGGCCGAGAACACTGAAGCTTTCTTT
TRBJ1-1,NA,NA,TRBV6-5,CASRERTRRAFF,TGTGCCAGCAGAGAGCGCACAAGGAGAGCTTTCTTT
TRBJ1-1,TRBD1,few,TRBV20-1,CSAKQGKNTEAFF,TGCAGTGCTAAACAGGGGAAGAACACTGAAGCTTTCTTT
TRBJ1-1,NA,many,TRBV20-1,CSASGQGTEAFF,TGCAGTGCTAGTGGCCAGGGCACTGAAGCTTTCTTT
TRBJ2-7,TRBD2,many,TRBV4-2,CASSQDSGGSYEQYF,TGTGCCAGCAGCCAAGATTCCGGGGGGTCCTACGAGCAGTACTTC
TRBJ1-1,TRBD1,NA,TRBV2,CASGQVWNTEAFF,TGTGCCAGCGGACAGGTCTGGAACACTGAAGCTTTCTTT
TRBJ2-5,TRBD2,many,TRBV20-1,CSARGGGLAAQETQYF,TGCAGTGCTAGAGGGGGGGGACTAGCGGCCCAAGAGACCCAGTACTTC
TRBJ2-2,NA,many,TRBV3-1,CASSHVGRGTGELFF,TGTGCCAGCAGCCATGTAGGGCGGGGCACCGGGGAGCTGTTTTTT
TRBJ1-2,NA,few,TRBV5-4,CASRADRRSSGYTF,TGTGCCAGCAGGGCCGACAGGAGGAGTTCTGGCTACACCTTC
TRBJ2-1,TRBD2,medium-sized,TRBV7-3,CASSETSGVSNEQFF,TGTGCCAGCAGCGAGACTAGCGGGGTTTCGAATGAGCAGTTCTTC
TRBJ2-7,TRBD1,many,TRBV20-1,CSASDREIYEQYF,TGCAGTGCTAGCGACAGGGAAATTTACGAGCAGTACTTC
TRBJ2-7,NA,many,TRBV4-2,CASSPTRDVYYEQYF,TGTGCCAGCAGCCCAACCCGGGACGTTTACTACGAGCAGTACTTC
TRBJ1-2,TRBD1,NA,TRBV19,CASIPDRGRPNYGYTF,TGTGCCAGTATCCCGGACAGGGGGCGGCCTAACTATGGCTACACCTTC
TRBJ2-2,TRBD2,many,TRBV7-9,CASSSSGSTGELFF,TGTGCCAGCAGCTCTAGCGGGAGCACCGGGGAGCTGTTTTTT
TRBJ1-2,TRBD1,many,TRBV28,CASSFETGGAGGYTF,TGTGCCAGCAGTTTCGAAACAGGGGGAGCAGGGGGCTACACCTTC
TRBJ2-4,TRBD2,NA,TRBV20-1,CSASPSGRALNIQYF,TGCAGTGCGAGTCCTAGCGGGAGGGCCTTAAACATTCAGTACTTC
TRBJ2-2,NA,NA,TRBV28,CASSLTVGTGELFF,TGTGCCAGCAGTTTAACCGTGGGCACCGGGGAGCTGTTTTTT
TRBJ2-2,NA,many,TRBV2,CASSASAAGTGELFF,TGTGCCAGCAGTGCTAGCGCGGCTGGCACCGGGGAGCTGTTTTTT
TRBJ1-5,TRBD1,few,TRBV5-1,CASSLGTGGFQPQHF,TGCGCCAGCAGCCTCGGGACAGGGGGATTTCAGCCCCAGCATTTT
TRBJ2-1,NA,many,TRBV2,CASSEYSFVGYRISDNEQFF,TGTGCCAGCAGTGAATACTCCTTCGTCGGCTACCGAATTTCCGACAATGAGCAGTTCTTC
TRBJ2-5,TRBD1,many,TRBV5-1,CASASFVGRGQETQYF,TGCGCCAGCGCTTCTTTTGTGGGCAGGGGGCAAGAGACCCAGTACTTC
TRBJ2-3,NA,many,TRBV2,CASSPAGTQYF,TGTGCCAGCAGCCCCGCGGGGACGCAGTATTTT
TRBJ1-5,NA,few,TRBV18,CASSSSGSNQPQHF,TGTGCCAGCTCATCCTCTGGGAGCAATCAGCCCCAGCATTTT
TRBJ2-4,TRBD2,NA,TRBV11-2,CASSTLAGGPGIQYF,TGTGCCAGCAGCACACTAGCGGGAGGGCCAGGGATTCAGTACTTC
TRBJ2-5,TRBD2,medium-sized,TRBV15,CATGRGLDRETQYF,TGTGCCACCGGGAGGGGATTGGATCGAGAGACCCAGTACTTC
TRBJ2-1,TRBD2,NA,TRBV3-1,CASSRTGTRSYNEQFF,TGTGCCAGCAGCCGAACCGGGACTAGGTCTTACAATGAGCAGTTCTTC
TRBJ2-3,NA,many,TRBV2,CASSDAGRSTDTQYF,TGTGCCAGCAGTGACGCGGGACGAAGCACAGATACGCAGTATTTT
TRBJ2-3,TRBD2,many,TRBV6-5,CASSLLAGGGTDTQYF,TGTGCCAGCAGTTTACTAGCGGGGGGCGGCACAGATACGCAGTATTTT
TRBJ2-1,TRBD2,NA,TRBV5-4,CASSPRAGGLNNEQFF,TGTGCCAGCAGCCCTAGGGCGGGAGGGCTCAACAATGAGCAGTTCTTC
TRBJ2-3,NA,many,TRBV20-1,CSARDRRGSDTQYF,TGCAGTGCTAGAGATCGGAGGGGTTCAGATACGCAGTATTTT
TRBJ2-2,NA,once,TRBV28,CASKERGENTGELFF,TGTGCCAGCAAGGAGAGAGGGGAGAACACCGGGGAGCTGTTTTTT
TRBJ2-1,NA,many,TRBV18,CASSPTALSYNEQFF,TGTGCCAGCTCACCGACGGCCCTCTCCTACAATGAGCAGTTCTTC
TRBJ2-5,TRBD1,many,TRBV7-6,CASSFGSGGQETQYF,TGTGCCAGCAGCTTTGGGTCAGGGGGTCAAGAGACCCAGTACTTC
TRBJ1-4,TRBD1,few,TRBV12-3/TRBV12-4,CASSLSGGKEKLFF,TGTGCCAGCAGTTTGTCAGGGGGAAAGGAAAAACTGTTTTTT
TRBJ2-5,TRBD2,few,TRBV5-4,CASSRTSGRGETQYF,TGTGCCAGCAGCCGGACTAGCGGGAGAGGGGAGACCCAGTACTTC
TRBJ2-3,NA,many,TRBV7-9,CATPVGGVGTDTQYF,TGTGCCACCCCGGTAGGGGGGGTTGGCACAGATACGCAGTATTTT
TRBJ1-5,NA,NA,TRBV5-1,CASSLGDTHQPQHF,TGCGCCAGCAGCCTGGGGGACACACATCAGCCCCAGCATTTT
TRBJ1-2,NA,NA,TRBV5-4,CASSPFEGGIRYGYTF,TGTGCCAGCAGCCCCTTCGAGGGGGGGATCAGATATGGCTACACCTTC
TRBJ2-7,NA,many,TRBV3-1,CASSQGAGQAYEQYF,TGTGCCAGCAGCCAAGGAGCAGGGCAGGCCTACGAGCAGTACTTC
TRBJ2-1,TRBD1,many,TRBV5-1,CASSLVGDSFGEQFF,TGCGCCAGCAGCTTGGTGGGGGACAGCTTTGGTGAGCAGTTCTTC
TRBJ2-7,TRBD2,NA,TRBV18,CASSPPSGGAYEQYF,TGTGCCAGCTCACCTCCTAGCGGGGGGGCCTACGAGCAGTACTTC
TRBJ2-5,TRBD1,many,TRBV29-1,CSVERNRGQRETQYF,TGCAGCGTTGAACGCAACAGGGGGCAGAGAGAGACCCAGTACTTC
TRBJ1-1,NA,many,TRBV4-2,CASSQDVRVTEAFF,TGTGCCAGCAGCCAAGATGTGAGGGTAACTGAAGCTTTCTTT
TRBJ2-5,NA,many,TRBV12-3/TRBV12-4,CASSFSRGATQYF,TGTGCCAGCAGTTTTTCAAGGGGAGCGACCCAGTACTTC
TRBJ1-5,NA,many,TRBV28,CASSSQGPSNQPQHF,TGTGCCAGCAGTTCTCAGGGGCCTAGTAATCAGCCCCAGCATTTT